This TCR beta chain emerged from a study of T cells in tumors after PD-1 blockade. Study details: Blood samples averaged about 120,000 templates (range roughly 24,000-290,000) and 36,536 unique clonotypes. Study findings and constraints: Peripheral recruitment is suggested, as some novel exhausted tumor clones were in pre-treatment blood.

Turning to this clone: Its matching antigen is unknown.

Sequencing was performed with immunoSEQ multiplex PCR; in TCRdb, only in-frame clones are kept and a portion is missing. This table has tens of thousands of clones, 78% appearing once. V gave up 8 bases and J gave up 6 bases, with 16 bases separating them. CDR1 and CDR2 from the germline V gene are LGHDT and YNNKEL (reference sequence). The CDR3 sequence is 14 residues long. This clonotype was sampled from a human donor with basal cell carcinoma. The specimen comprised PBMCs, sampled before anti-PD-1 treatment. The V gene is TRBV3-1 (or the pseudogene TRBV3-2), the J gene TRBJ2-2; a weak D match, TRBD1 (6 bases). CDR3: CASGWTAAAGELFF. The CDR3 DNA reads as TGTGCCAGCGGGTGGACAGCCGCCGCCGGGGAGCTGTTTTTT.